The 30 T cell receptor beta chains below were found in one sample sequenced in a study of blood T cell repertoires in COVID-19. Measured with immunoSEQ multiplex PCR; TCRdb has only the in-frame clones, and not every one. The data contain approximately 220,000 clones, 80% to 90% of them seen just once; the ten biggest clones take up 3.5% to 4%. Sequencing was done on a sample of PBMCs or T cells enriched from blood (not recorded which). These receptor sequences come from a middle-aged woman who had been exposed to COVID-19.

This clone was observed a few times. V usage is TRBV6-2 or TRBV6-3 and J usage is TRBJ2-4, with 8 bases lining up with TRBD1. From germline, CDR1 is MNHEY and CDR2 SVGEGT. V was clipped by 2 bases and J by 1 base; unmatched bases: 10. The CDR3 has 18 amino acids. The CDR3: CASSYHADRERAKNIQYF. As DNA, the CDR3 is TGTGCCAGCAGTTACCATGCGGACAGGGAGAGGGCCAAAAACATTCAGTACTTC.

The CDR3 DNA follows: TGTGCCAGCAGTGAAGGGTTAGCGGGGGGGCAAGAGACCCAGTACTTC. Translation gives CASSEGLAGGQETQYF. V usage is TRBV6-1 and J usage is TRBJ2-5, with 11 bases lining up with TRBD2. V lost 1 base, J lost 2 bases, and 3 bases stayed unmatched. CDR1 is MNHNS, CDR2 SASEGT, per germline. The CDR3 is made up of 16 amino acids.

J is TRBJ1-2 and V is TRBV27; 8 bases agree with TRBD1. Germline CDR1 is MNHEY and CDR2 is SMNVEV (reference sequence). The CDR3 extends over 15 amino acids. The ends lost 5 bases at V and 4 bases at J; junction bases unmatched: 9. CDR3 residues: CASSPPSTGGYGYTF. In nucleotides, the CDR3 is TGTGCCAGCAGTCCCCCCTCAACAGGGGGCTATGGCTACACCTTC.

The chain links TRBV5-4 to TRBJ2-7; TRBD1 aligns across 7 bases. The V gene end was trimmed by 4 bases and the J gene end by 2 bases; junction bases not matched to a gene: 6. Germline values: CDR1 SGHNT, CDR2 YYREEE (reference sequence). The CDR3 is made up of 14 amino acids. Written as DNA, the CDR3 is TGTGCCAGCAGCAGGGACAGTTTTACCTACGAGCAGTACTTC. Encoded protein: CASSRDSFTYEQYF.

The chain couples TRBV4-1 to TRBJ1-2; unclear D gene. Germline values: CDR1 MGHRA, CDR2 YSYEKL. V was pared by 5 bases and J by 4 bases, with 5 bases between. The CDR3 runs to 11 residues. In DNA form, the CDR3 reads TGCGCCAGCAGCAACTTCTATGGCTACACCTTC. It encodes CASSNFYGYTF.

V gene TRBV10-3 combines with J gene TRBJ1-2; 10 bases match TRBD1. Unmatched junction bases numbered 15, after V lost 6 bases and J lost 8 bases. The CDR3 consists of 16 residues. The germline V gene has CDR1 ENHRY and CDR2 SYGVKD. The DNA for the CDR3 is TGTGCCATCAGAACCGGGACAGGGGAAGCCTGGGGAGGCTACACCTTC. This codes for CAIRTGTGEAWGGYTF.

The CDR3, as DNA: TGTGCCAGCAGCCAGAGCGGGGGGGTCTCCTACGAGCAGTACTTC. As protein: CASSQSGGVSYEQYF. The chain is built from TRBV14 and TRBJ2-7; TRBD2 matches at 10 bases. The CDR3 spans 15 residues. V trimming: 3 bases; J trimming: 0 bases; junction bases outside the gene matches: 2. Per the germline V gene, CDR1 is SGHDN and CDR2 is FVKESK.

The chain uses TRBV18 and TRBJ1-1, with D hard to call. Germline-derived CDR1 and CDR2 are KGHSH and LQKENI. Between the trimmed V and J ends, which lost 2 bases and 5 bases, there was a span of 12 bases. This CDR3 spans 14 amino acids. The CDR3 nucleotides are TGTGCCAGCTCACCAGGTTTGGTACGGACTGAAGCTTTCTTT. Its translation: CASSPGLVRTEAFF.

The CDR3 DNA reads as TGTGCCAGCCGACTTGACGTGCACAATCAGCCCCAGCATTTT. This encodes CASRLDVHNQPQHF. The chain is built from TRBV27 and TRBJ1-5; D is unresolved. Germline CDR1 and CDR2: MNHEY and SMNVEV (reference sequence). Between the trimmed V and J ends, which lost 8 bases and 3 bases, there was a span of 14 bases. The CDR3 contains 14 residues.

V usage is TRBV7-2 and J usage is TRBJ2-3; a weak D match, TRBD1 (5 bases). The V and J ends lost 3 bases and 2 bases respectively, with 12 bases between them. This CDR3 is built from 15 residues. CDR1 and CDR2 from the germline V gene are SGHTA and FQGNSA. Here the CDR3 DNA reads TGTGCCAGCAGCTTTTCCCAGGGCCTCACAGATACGCAGTATTTT. Amino acid sequence: CASSFSQGLTDTQYF.

This chain uses TRBV29-1 with TRBJ2-5; D may be TRBD1 (7 bases). Trimming removed 7 bases at V and 6 bases at J, with 15 bases between. This CDR3 spans 12 amino acids. Germline V gene lookup returns CDR1 SQVTM and CDR2 ANQGSEA. CDR3 residues: CSALTGTQTQYF. The CDR3, as DNA: TGCAGCGCCTTGACAGGGACTCAGACCCAGTACTTC.

The V gene is TRBV5-6, the J gene TRBJ2-1; no definite D call. Trimming took 3 bases from V and 7 from J, leaving 5 bases between them. This CDR3 region has 11 residues. Per germline, CDR1 SGHDT and CDR2 YYEEEE. This chain's CDR3 is CASSSGNEQFF. CDR3 DNA sequence: TGTGCCAGCAGCTCAGGAAATGAGCAGTTCTTC.

The chain uses TRBV10-3 and TRBJ2-1, with 15 bases that match TRBD2. Germline assignment: CDR1 ENHRY and CDR2 SYGVKD. The CDR3 sequence is 16 residues long. The V segment lost 2 bases and the J segment 6 bases; nucleotides outside the gene matches: 2. The CDR3 sequence: CAISERTSGGANEQFF. The CDR3 region has the DNA TGTGCCATCAGTGAGAGGACTAGCGGGGGGGCCAATGAGCAGTTCTTC.

V and J are TRBV6-5 and TRBJ2-5; TRBD1 might be the D (6 bases). V was cut by 6 bases and J by 1 base, with 12 bases left in between. Germline V CDR1 and CDR2: MNHEY, SVGAGI. The CDR3 covers 14 residues. CDR3 sequence reads: CASSRTGTQETQYF. The CDR3 DNA reads as TGTGCCAGCAGCCGTACAGGGACCCAAGAGACCCAGTACTTC.

The V call is TRBV2, the J call TRBJ1-6, with a tentative D call TRBD1 (6 bases). V dropped 7 bases and J dropped 4 bases, with 14 bases sitting between them. CDR1 and CDR2 (germline): SNHLY, FYNNEI. The CDR3 consists of 15 residues. The CDR3 coding sequence is TGTGCCAGCAATTTCGGACAGATTTATAATTCACCCCTCCACTTT. It translates to CASNFGQIYNSPLHF.

The V and J genes are TRBV10-3 and TRBJ1-1; D unresolved. The V gene lost 6 bases and the J gene lost 1 base, with 12 bases spanning the gap. Germline CDR1 and CDR2: ENHRY and SYGVKD. The CDR3 length is 14 residues. The CDR3 sequence is CAIRPGAGNTEAFF. DNA for the CDR3: TGTGCCATCAGGCCCGGTGCGGGGAACACTGAAGCTTTCTTT.

The chain is built from TRBV5-1 and TRBJ1-1; a possible D gene is TRBD1 (5 bases). Trimming cost V 4 bases and J 2 bases, with 15 bases left between them. CDR1 and CDR2 (germline): SGHRS, YFSETQ. This CDR3 comprises 15 residues. Here the CDR3 reads CASSPTPGLNTEAFF. CDR3 bases: TGCGCCAGCAGCCCGACTCCGGGACTTAACACTGAAGCTTTCTTT. Using reference TRBV5-1 and TRBJ1-1 for the parts outside the CDR3, the full variable domain is KAGVTQTPRYLIKTRGQQVTLSCSPISGHRSVSWYQQTPGQGLQFLFEYFSETQRNKGNFPGRFSGRQFSNSRSEMNVSTLELGDSALYLCASSPTPGLNTEAFFGQGTRLTVV.

The chain has TRBV19 and TRBJ1-1; no clear D. Germline V gene data show CDR1 as LNHDA and CDR2 as SQIVND (reference sequence). The CDR3 runs 12 residues. V was clipped by 3 bases and J by 9 bases, with 11 bases between them. CDR3 sequence reads: CASSIATAQAFF. The CDR3 DNA follows: TGTGCCAGTAGTATCGCAACTGCTCAAGCTTTCTTT.

This clone was detected only a few times. This sequence joins TRBV3-1 (or the pseudogene TRBV3-2) and TRBJ2-7; 7 bases agree with TRBD1. Germline V lookup: CDR1 LGHDT, CDR2 YNNKEL (reference sequence). The CDR3 is made up of 15 amino acids. Trimming removed 4 bases from V and 3 bases from J; junction bases left unmatched: 9. The CDR3 loop reads CASSPTGAGGYEQYF. CDR3 coding DNA: TGTGCCAGCAGCCCTACCGGGGCAGGGGGCTACGAGCAGTACTTC.

This clone was detected a few times. The chain has TRBV7-2 and TRBJ2-7, with D maybe TRBD2 (7 bases). V lost 0 bases and J 6 bases, leaving 12 bases between the germline ends. Looked up from germline, CDR1 is SGHTA and CDR2 is FQGNSA. This CDR3 spans 14 amino acids. The CDR3 region is CASSLAGGGAEQYF. DNA of the CDR3: TGTGCCAGCAGCTTAGCGGGAGGGGGGGCCGAGCAGTACTTC.

The V call is TRBV7-2, the J call TRBJ1-5, with TRBD1 as a possible D gene (5 bases). This CDR3 is 15 amino acids long. CDR1 SGHTA and CDR2 FQGNSA come from the germline V gene. V lost 5 bases, J lost 1 base, and 12 bases lay in between. CDR3 in amino acids: CASSPQEGSNQPQHF. The CDR3 coding sequence is TGTGCCAGCAGCCCACAGGAGGGGAGCAATCAGCCCCAGCATTTT.

This chain joins TRBV5-1 and TRBJ2-2, with D uncertain. Trimming took off 4 bases at V and 4 bases at J, with 8 bases between the two ends. The CDR3 has 13 amino acids. Germline lookup yields CDR1 SGHRS and CDR2 YFSETQ. CDR3 in amino acids: CASSPLFTGELFF. The CDR3 DNA sequence: TGCGCCAGCAGCCCCCTTTTCACCGGGGAGCTGTTTTTT.

The count of this clone is one. The V gene is TRBV29-1, the J gene TRBJ2-7; D perhaps matches TRBD2 (6 bases). V dropped 4 bases and J dropped 3 bases, with 13 bases sitting between them. This CDR3 has 13 amino acids. Germline V CDR1 and CDR2: SQVTM, ANQGSEA. The chain's CDR3 is CSVGPVGGYEQYF. For the CDR3, the DNA is TGCAGCGTTGGGCCGGTCGGGGGCTACGAGCAGTACTTC.

The chain combines TRBV7-5 with TRBJ1-1. TRBV7-5 is assigned pseudogene status. CDR3 length: 8 residues. Here the CDR3 reads CARSAIPF. The CDR3 nucleotides are TGTGCCAGAAGCGCGATCCCCTTT.

This chain uses TRBV5-1 with TRBJ2-6; 11 nucleotides align to TRBD1. This CDR3 is built from 18 residues. The J segment lost 0 bases and the V segment lost 4 bases, leaving 6 bases of the junction unmatched. Germline V lookup: CDR1 SGHRS, CDR2 YFSETQ. CDR3 region: CASSGDRGVFSGANVLTF. CDR3 in DNA: TGCGCCAGCAGCGGGGACAGGGGGGTCTTCTCTGGGGCCAACGTCCTGACTTTC.

This clone was counted once. The genes are TRBV21-1 and TRBJ1-2. TRBV21-1 is recorded as a pseudogene. The CDR3 runs to 14 residues. The CDR3 reads CASSEGRGNYGYTF. DNA for the CDR3: TGTGCCAGCAGCGAAGGCCGGGGAAACTATGGCTACACCTTC.

The rearrangement joins TRBV5-1 to TRBJ2-3; 8 bases align to TRBD2. The J segment lost 0 bases and the V segment lost 4 bases, leaving 4 bases of the junction unmatched. The CDR3 has 15 residues. Germline CDR1 and CDR2: SGHRS and YFSETQ. The DNA for the CDR3 is TGCGCCAGCAGCACTAGCGGACCCAGCACAGATACGCAGTATTTT. This codes for CASSTSGPSTDTQYF.

This clone appeared a single time. V is TRBV7-3 and J is TRBJ2-2; the D is unclear. The CDR3 has 16 residues. V was pared by 1 base and J by 1 base, with 10 bases between. Germline V gene data show CDR1 as SGHTA and CDR2 as FQGTGA. CDR3 residues: CASSLNSEVNTGELFF. In DNA, the CDR3 is TGTGCCAGCAGCTTAAATTCAGAGGTGAACACCGGGGAGCTGTTTTTT.

The table lists this clone with a few counts. CDR3 protein: CASSGTGQWETQYF. The DNA of the CDR3 is TGTGCCAGCAGCGGGACAGGGCAGTGGGAGACCCAGTACTTC. V is TRBV5-6 and J is TRBJ2-5, with 9 bases that match TRBD1. This CDR3 is built from 14 residues. The trim removed 4 bases at V and 5 bases at J, leaving 6 bases unmatched. Germline-derived CDR1 and CDR2 are SGHDT and YYEEEE.

V usage is TRBV18 and J usage is TRBJ1-5; tentatively, D is TRBD1 (5 bases). Germline V gives CDR1 KGHSH, CDR2 LQKENI. V was shortened by 6 bases and J by 3 bases, with 9 bases between the two germline ends. This CDR3 spans 13 amino acids. The CDR3: CASSGEANQPQHF. The CDR3, as DNA: TGTGCCAGCTCGGGGGAGGCCAATCAGCCCCAGCATTTT.